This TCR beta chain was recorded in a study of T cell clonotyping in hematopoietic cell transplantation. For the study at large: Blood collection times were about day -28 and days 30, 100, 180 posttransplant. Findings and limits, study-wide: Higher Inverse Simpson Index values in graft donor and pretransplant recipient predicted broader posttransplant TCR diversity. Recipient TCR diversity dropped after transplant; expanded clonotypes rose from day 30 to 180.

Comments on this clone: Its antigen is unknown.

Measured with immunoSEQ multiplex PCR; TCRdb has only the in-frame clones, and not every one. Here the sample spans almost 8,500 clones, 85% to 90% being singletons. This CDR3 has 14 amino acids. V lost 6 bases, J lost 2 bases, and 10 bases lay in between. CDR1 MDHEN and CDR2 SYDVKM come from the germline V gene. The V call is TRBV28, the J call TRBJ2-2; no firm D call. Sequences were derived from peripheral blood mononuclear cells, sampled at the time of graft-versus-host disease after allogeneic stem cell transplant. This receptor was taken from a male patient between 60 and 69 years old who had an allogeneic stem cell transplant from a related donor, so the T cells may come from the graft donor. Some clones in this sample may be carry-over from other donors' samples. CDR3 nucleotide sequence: TGTGCCAGCAGCTTTGGCGGCAACACCGGGGAGCTGTTTTTT. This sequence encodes CASSFGGNTGELFF.